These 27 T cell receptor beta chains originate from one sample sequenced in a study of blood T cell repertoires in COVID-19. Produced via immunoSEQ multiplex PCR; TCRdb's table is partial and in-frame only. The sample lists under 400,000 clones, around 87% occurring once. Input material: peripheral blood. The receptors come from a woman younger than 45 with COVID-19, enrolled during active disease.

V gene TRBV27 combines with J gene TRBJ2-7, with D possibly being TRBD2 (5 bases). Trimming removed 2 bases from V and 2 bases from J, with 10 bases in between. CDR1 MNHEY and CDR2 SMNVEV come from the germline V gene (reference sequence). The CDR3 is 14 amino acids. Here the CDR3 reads CASSLSEGPYEQYF. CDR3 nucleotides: TGTGCCAGCAGTTTAAGTGAGGGCCCCTACGAGCAGTACTTC.

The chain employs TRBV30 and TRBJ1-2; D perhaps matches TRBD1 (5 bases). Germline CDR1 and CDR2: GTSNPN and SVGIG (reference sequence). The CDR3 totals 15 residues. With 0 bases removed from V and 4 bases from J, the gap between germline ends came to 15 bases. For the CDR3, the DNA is TGTGCCTGGAGTGTAAGTGGCAGGGTATCCTATGGCTACACCTTC. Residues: CAWSVSGRVSYGYTF.

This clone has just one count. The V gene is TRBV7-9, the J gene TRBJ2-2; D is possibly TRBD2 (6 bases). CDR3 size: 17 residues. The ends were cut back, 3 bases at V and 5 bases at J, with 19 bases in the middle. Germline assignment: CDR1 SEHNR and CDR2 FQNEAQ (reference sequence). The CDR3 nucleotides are TGTGCCAGCAGCTTCTCACCGGGCCAAGGGAGGACCGGGGAGCTGTTTTTT. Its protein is CASSFSPGQGRTGELFF.

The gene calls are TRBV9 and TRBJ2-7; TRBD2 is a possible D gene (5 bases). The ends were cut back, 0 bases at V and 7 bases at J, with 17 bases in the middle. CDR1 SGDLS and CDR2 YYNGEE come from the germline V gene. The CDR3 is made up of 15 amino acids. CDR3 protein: CASSVDVTSYWEQYF. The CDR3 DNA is TGTGCCAGCAGCGTAGACGTCACTAGTTATTGGGAGCAGTACTTC.

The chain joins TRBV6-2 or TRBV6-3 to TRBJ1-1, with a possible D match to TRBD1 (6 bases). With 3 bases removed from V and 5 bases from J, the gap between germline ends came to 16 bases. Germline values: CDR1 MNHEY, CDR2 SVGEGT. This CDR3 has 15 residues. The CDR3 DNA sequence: TGTGCCAGCAGTTATTTCGTCGGCAGGGGTACTGAAGCTTTCTTT. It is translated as CASSYFVGRGTEAFF.

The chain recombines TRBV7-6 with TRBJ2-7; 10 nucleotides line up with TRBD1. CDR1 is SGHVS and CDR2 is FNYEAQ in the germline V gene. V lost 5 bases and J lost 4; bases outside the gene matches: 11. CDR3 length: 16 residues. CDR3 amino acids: CASSPLLWGQGYEQYF. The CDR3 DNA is TGTGCCAGCAGCCCACTTTTATGGGGACAGGGGTACGAGCAGTACTTC.

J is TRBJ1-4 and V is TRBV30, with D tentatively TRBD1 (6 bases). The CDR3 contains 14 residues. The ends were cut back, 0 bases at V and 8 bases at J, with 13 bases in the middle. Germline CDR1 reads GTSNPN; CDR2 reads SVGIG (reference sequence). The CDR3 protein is CAWSVGGPGEKLFF. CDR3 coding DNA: TGTGCCTGGAGTGTAGGGGGTCCGGGGGAAAAACTGTTTTTT.

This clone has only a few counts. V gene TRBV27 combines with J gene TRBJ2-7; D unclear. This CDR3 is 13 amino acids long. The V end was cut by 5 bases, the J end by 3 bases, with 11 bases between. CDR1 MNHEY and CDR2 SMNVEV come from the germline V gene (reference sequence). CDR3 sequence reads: CASSIRRFYEQYF. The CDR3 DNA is TGTGCCAGCAGTATTCGTCGGTTCTACGAGCAGTACTTC.

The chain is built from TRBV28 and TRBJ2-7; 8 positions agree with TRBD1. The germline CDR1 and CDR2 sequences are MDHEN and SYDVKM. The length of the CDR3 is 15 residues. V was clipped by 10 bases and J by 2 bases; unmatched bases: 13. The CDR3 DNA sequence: TGTGCCATCACCCCAGGGGGCAGGGGGGCCTACGAGCAGTACTTC. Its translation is CAITPGGRGAYEQYF.

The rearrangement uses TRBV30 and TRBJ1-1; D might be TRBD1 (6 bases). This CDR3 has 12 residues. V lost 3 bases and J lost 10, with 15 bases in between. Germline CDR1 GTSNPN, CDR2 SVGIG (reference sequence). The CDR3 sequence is CAWSLVGAPAFF. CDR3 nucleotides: TGTGCCTGGAGCCTTGTGGGGGCGCCAGCTTTCTTT.

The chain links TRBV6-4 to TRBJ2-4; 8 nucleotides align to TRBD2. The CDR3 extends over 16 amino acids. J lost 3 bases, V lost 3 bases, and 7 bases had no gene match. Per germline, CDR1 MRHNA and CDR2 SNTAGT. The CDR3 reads CASSDSAGEGKNIQYF. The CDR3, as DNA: TGTGCCAGCAGTGATTCAGCGGGAGAAGGCAAAAACATTCAGTACTTC.

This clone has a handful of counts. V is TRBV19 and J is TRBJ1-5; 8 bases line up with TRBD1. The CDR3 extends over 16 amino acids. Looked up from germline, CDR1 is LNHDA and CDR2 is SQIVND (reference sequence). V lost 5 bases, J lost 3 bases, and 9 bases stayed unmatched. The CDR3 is CASSVVDRGDNQPQHF. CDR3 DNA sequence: TGTGCCAGTAGTGTGGTTGACAGGGGTGACAATCAGCCCCAGCATTTT. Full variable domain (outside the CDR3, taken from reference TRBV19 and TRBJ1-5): DGGITQSPKYLFRKEGQNVTLSCEQNLNHDAMYWYRQDPGQGLRLIYYSQIVNDFQKGDIAEGYSVSREKKESFPLTVTSAQKNPTAFYLCASSVVDRGDNQPQHFGDGTRLSIL.

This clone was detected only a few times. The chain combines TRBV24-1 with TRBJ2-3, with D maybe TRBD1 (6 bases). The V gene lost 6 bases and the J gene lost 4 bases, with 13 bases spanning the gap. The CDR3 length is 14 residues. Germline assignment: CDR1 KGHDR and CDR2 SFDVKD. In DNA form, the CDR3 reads TGTGCCACCAGTACAGGGTTAAGGCCAGATACGCAGTATTTT. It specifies CATSTGLRPDTQYF.

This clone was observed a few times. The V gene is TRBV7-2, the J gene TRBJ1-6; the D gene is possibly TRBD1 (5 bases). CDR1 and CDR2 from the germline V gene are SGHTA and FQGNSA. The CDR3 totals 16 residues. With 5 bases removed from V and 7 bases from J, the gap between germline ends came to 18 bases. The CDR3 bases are TGTGCCAGCAGCCGGGCCGGACAAGGCCTCAATTCACCCCTCCACTTT. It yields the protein CASSRAGQGLNSPLHF.

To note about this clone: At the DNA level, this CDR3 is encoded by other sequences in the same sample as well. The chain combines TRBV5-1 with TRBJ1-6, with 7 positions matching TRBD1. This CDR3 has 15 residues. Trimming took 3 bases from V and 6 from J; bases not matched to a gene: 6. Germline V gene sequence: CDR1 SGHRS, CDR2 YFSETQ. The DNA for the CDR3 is TGCGCCAGCAGCTCGCAGGGGGTTGGTAATTCACCCCTCCACTTT. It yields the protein CASSSQGVGNSPLHF.

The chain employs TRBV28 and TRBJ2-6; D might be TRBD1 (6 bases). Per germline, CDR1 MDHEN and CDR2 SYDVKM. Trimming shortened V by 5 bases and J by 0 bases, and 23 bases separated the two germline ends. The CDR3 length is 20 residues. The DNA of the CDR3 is TGTGCCAGCAGTCAATTTCCCTTTAACAGGGCTAACTCTGGGGCCAACGTCCTGACTTTC. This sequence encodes CASSQFPFNRANSGANVLTF.

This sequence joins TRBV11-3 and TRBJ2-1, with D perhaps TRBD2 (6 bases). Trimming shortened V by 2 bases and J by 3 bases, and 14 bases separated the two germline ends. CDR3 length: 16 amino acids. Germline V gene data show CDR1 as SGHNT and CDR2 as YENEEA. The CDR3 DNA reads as TGTGCCAGCAGCTTACGACCGGGAGTGCTCTACAATGAGCAGTTCTTC. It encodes CASSLRPGVLYNEQFF.

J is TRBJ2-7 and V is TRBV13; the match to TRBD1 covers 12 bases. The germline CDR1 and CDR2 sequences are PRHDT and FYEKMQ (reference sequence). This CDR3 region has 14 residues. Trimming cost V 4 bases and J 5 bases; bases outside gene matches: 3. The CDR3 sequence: CASSSGQGAHEQYF. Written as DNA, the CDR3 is TGTGCCAGCAGCTCGGGACAGGGGGCCCACGAGCAGTACTTC.

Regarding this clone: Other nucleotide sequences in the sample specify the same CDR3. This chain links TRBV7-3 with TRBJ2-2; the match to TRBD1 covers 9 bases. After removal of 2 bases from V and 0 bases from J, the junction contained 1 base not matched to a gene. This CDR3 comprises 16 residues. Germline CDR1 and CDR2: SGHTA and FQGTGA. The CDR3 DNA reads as TGTGCCAGCAGCTTACGGACAGGGGCGAACACCGGGGAGCTGTTTTTT. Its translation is CASSLRTGANTGELFF.

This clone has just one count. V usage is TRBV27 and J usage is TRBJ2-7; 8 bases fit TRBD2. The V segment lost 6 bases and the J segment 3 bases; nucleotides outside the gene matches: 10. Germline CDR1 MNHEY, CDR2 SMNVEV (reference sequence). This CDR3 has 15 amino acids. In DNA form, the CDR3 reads TGTGCCAGCAGCCCCTGGGGGCGGGAGGTCTACGAGCAGTACTTC. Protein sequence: CASSPWGREVYEQYF.

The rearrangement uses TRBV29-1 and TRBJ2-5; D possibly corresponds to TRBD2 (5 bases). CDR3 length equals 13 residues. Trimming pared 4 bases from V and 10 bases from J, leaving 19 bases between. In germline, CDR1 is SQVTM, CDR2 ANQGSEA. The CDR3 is CSVGGGLPPYQYF. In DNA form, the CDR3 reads TGCAGCGTTGGAGGAGGTCTTCCACCTTACCAGTACTTC.

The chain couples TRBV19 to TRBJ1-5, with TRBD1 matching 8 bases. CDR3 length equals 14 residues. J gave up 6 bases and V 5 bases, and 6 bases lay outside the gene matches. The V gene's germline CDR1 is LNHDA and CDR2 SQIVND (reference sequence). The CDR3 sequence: CASSLQGVGQPQHF. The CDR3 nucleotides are TGTGCCAGTAGTTTACAGGGGGTAGGTCAGCCCCAGCATTTT.

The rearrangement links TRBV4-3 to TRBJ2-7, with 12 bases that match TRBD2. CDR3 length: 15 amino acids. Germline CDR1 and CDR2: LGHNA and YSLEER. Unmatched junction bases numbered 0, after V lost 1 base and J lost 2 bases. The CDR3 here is CASSQGTSGTYEQYF. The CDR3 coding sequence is TGCGCCAGCAGCCAAGGGACTAGCGGGACCTACGAGCAGTACTTC.

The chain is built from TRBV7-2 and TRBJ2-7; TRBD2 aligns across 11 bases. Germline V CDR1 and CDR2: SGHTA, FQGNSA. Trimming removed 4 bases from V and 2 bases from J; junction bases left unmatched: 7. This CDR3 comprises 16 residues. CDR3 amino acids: CASSWGLAEPPYEQYF. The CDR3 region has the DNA TGTGCCAGCAGCTGGGGACTAGCGGAGCCCCCCTACGAGCAGTACTTC.

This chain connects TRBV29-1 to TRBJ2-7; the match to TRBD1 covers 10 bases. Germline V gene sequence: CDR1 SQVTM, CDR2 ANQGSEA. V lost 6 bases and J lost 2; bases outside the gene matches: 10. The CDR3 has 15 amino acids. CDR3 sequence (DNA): TGCAGCGTCCTTAGGTGGGACAGGGGAGCCTACGAGCAGTACTTC. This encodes CSVLRWDRGAYEQYF.

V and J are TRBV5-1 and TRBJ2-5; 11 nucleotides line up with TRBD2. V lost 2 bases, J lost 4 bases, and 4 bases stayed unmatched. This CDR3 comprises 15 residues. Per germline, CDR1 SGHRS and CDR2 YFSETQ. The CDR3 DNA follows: TGCGCCAGCAGCTTCCTAGCGGGAGGAAGAGAGACCCAGTACTTC. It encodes CASSFLAGGRETQYF.

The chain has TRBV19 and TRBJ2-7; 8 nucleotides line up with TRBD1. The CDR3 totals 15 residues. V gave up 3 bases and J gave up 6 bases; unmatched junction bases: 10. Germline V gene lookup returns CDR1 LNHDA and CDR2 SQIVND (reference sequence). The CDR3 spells CASSIKGTGKIEQYF. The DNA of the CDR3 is TGTGCCAGTAGTATCAAGGGGACAGGCAAAATCGAGCAGTACTTC. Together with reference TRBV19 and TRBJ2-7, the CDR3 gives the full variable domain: DGGITQSPKYLFRKEGQNVTLSCEQNLNHDAMYWYRQDPGQGLRLIYYSQIVNDFQKGDIAEGYSVSREKKESFPLTVTSAQKNPTAFYLCASSIKGTGKIEQYFGPGTRLTVT.